This entry features one T cell receptor beta chain sequence. The assay was immunoSEQ multiplex PCR, and TCRdb's table has in-frame clones only and misses some. The profile covers about 110,000 clones, with approximately 90% appearing a single time and more than 4% taken by the ten largest. This record belongs to a study of blood T cell repertoires in COVID-19. Trimming removed 4 bases from V and 4 bases from J; junction bases left unmatched: 7. The CDR3 extends over 16 amino acids. Germline V gene data show CDR1 as MGHDK and CDR2 as SYGVNS. The sequenced sample consisted of peripheral blood. This chain joins TRBV25-1 and TRBJ2-2; 9 bases agree with TRBD1. This receptor was taken from a human donor in a cohort sampled during active COVID-19. CDR3 protein: CASSALGTGSTGELFF. The CDR3 DNA sequence: TGTGCCAGCAGTGCGCTGGGGACAGGGAGCACCGGGGAGCTGTTTTTT.